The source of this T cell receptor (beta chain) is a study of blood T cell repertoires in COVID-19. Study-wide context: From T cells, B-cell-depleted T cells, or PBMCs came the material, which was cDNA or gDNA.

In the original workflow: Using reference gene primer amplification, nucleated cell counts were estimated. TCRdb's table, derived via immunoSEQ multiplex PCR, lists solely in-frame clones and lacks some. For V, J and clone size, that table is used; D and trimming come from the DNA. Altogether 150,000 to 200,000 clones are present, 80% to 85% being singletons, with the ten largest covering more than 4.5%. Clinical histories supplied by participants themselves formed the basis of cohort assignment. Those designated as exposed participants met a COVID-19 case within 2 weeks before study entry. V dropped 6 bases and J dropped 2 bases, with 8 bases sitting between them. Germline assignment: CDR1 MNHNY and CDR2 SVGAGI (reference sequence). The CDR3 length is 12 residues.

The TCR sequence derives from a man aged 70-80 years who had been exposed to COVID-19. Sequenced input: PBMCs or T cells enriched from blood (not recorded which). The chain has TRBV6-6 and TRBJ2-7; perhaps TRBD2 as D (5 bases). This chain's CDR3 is CASSFGAYEQYF. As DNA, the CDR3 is TGTGCCAGCAGCTTCGGGGCCTACGAGCAGTACTTC.